These 28 T cell receptor beta chains were sequenced from one sample in a study of OX40 agonist ivuxolimab in advanced cancers. Only in-frame clones appear in the TCRdb table, and some are missing; sequencing was by immunoSEQ multiplex PCR. The sample carries approximately 87,000 clones, roughly 89% recorded once. The sequences come from CD4+ or CD8+ T cells sorted from blood, collected in a trial of the OX40 agonist ivuxolimab. The source is an adult with an advanced solid tumor such as melanoma, head and neck, liver or kidney cancer.

This sequence joins TRBV5-1 and TRBJ1-5; TRBD1 is a possible D gene (5 bases). The germline V gene has CDR1 SGHRS and CDR2 YFSETQ. V was clipped by 3 bases and J by 7 bases, with 14 bases between them. This CDR3 comprises 14 residues. CDR3 sequence reads: CASSSLSGDQPQHF. CDR3 in DNA: TGCGCCAGCAGCTCCCTATCCGGGGACCAGCCCCAGCATTTT.

The V and J genes are TRBV5-1 and TRBJ2-6, with D unresolved. The CDR3 is made up of 15 amino acids. Germline lookup yields CDR1 SGHRS and CDR2 YFSETQ. Deletions cut 0 bases from V and 0 bases from J, with 4 bases between. Here the CDR3 reads CASSLALSGANVLTF. In DNA form, the CDR3 reads TGCGCCAGCAGCTTGGCCCTCTCTGGGGCCAACGTCCTGACTTTC.

CDR3 loop: CATSSLNQPQHF. CDR3 in DNA: TGTGCCACATCCAGTCTCAATCAGCCCCAGCATTTT. The gene calls are TRBV19 and TRBJ1-5; D uncertain. Trimming stripped 10 bases from V and 3 bases from J, with 10 bases between. Germline CDR1 is LNHDA and CDR2 is SQIVND (reference sequence). The length of the CDR3 is 12 residues.

The V call is TRBV7-8, the J call TRBJ2-6; D might be TRBD1 (6 bases). The CDR3 extends over 16 amino acids. Germline lookup yields CDR1 SGHVS and CDR2 FQNEAQ. The V end was cut by 4 bases, the J end by 0 bases, with 10 bases between. The CDR3 DNA sequence: TGTGCCAGCAGCTACCTCAGGGGCTCTGGGGCCAACGTCCTGACTTTC. Amino acid sequence: CASSYLRGSGANVLTF.

The chain recombines TRBV5-4 with TRBJ2-7; 8 bases are a match to TRBD1. V dropped 2 bases and J dropped 0; count of bases not matched to a gene: 4. This CDR3 has 15 residues. The germline CDR1 and CDR2 sequences are SGHNT and YYREEE (reference sequence). CDR3 sequence: CASSLRQGYSYEQYF. The CDR3, as DNA: TGTGCCAGCAGCTTACGACAGGGGTACTCCTACGAGCAGTACTTC.

The rearrangement uses TRBV18 and TRBJ1-3, with D possibly TRBD1 on 5 matching bases. Germline V CDR1 and CDR2: KGHSH, LQKENI. The CDR3 has 16 residues. The ends were cut back, 2 bases at V and 0 bases at J, with 11 bases in the middle. The CDR3 is CASSPGAQNSGNTIYF. For the CDR3, the DNA is TGTGCCAGCTCACCAGGGGCCCAAAACTCTGGAAACACCATATATTTT.

This sequence joins TRBV6-1 and TRBJ2-7, with 11 nucleotides matching TRBD2. The CDR3 consists of 15 residues. Germline V gives CDR1 MNHNS, CDR2 SASEGT. Losses at the gene ends were 7 bases for V and 0 bases for J; bases not matched to a gene: 5. The CDR3 spells CASTQTSGASYEQYF. CDR3 coding DNA: TGTGCCAGCACACAGACTAGCGGGGCCTCCTACGAGCAGTACTTC.

The chain uses TRBV6-6 and TRBJ2-4; D perhaps matches TRBD2 (5 bases). The germline gives CDR1 MNHNY, CDR2 SVGAGI (reference sequence). This CDR3 comprises 14 residues. V was trimmed by 6 bases and J by 8 bases, leaving 17 bases between them. The CDR3 nucleotides read TGTGCCAGCAGGAGAGGAAGAGGGATTCACATTCAGTACTTC. This codes for CASRRGRGIHIQYF.

J is TRBJ2-7 and V is TRBV5-4; 7 nucleotides align to TRBD2. The CDR3 contains 16 residues. Germline trimming cut 3 bases from V and 0 bases from J; bases unmatched to any gene: 9. Germline CDR1 is SGHNT and CDR2 is YYREEE (reference sequence). The CDR3 DNA follows: TGTGCCAGCAGCTCGTGGCTGCGGGAGAACTCCTACGAGCAGTACTTC. Translated, it gives CASSSWLRENSYEQYF. Based on the CDR3 plus reference TRBV5-4 and TRBJ2-7, the full variable domain is ETGVTQSPTHLIKTRGQQVTLRCSSQSGHNTVSWYQQALGQGPQFIFQYYREEENGRGNFPPRFSGLQFPNYSSELNVNALELDDSALYLCASSSWLRENSYEQYFGPGTRLTVT.

The genes are TRBV30 and TRBJ2-1; TRBD2 matches 13 bases. V gave up 2 bases and J gave up 1 base; unmatched junction bases: 11. The CDR3 is 19 amino acids. CDR1 is GTSNPN and CDR2 is SVGIG in the germline V gene (reference sequence). The CDR3 coding sequence is TGTGCCTGGAGTCCTTCCCGGACTAGCGGGAGATGGTCCTACAATGAGCAGTTCTTC. Translated: CAWSPSRTSGRWSYNEQFF.

The chain recombines TRBV19 with TRBJ2-3; 9 bases line up with TRBD2. The trim removed 5 bases at V and 3 bases at J, leaving 12 bases unmatched. The CDR3 contains 17 residues. Germline loops: CDR1 LNHDA, CDR2 SQIVND (reference sequence). CDR3 sequence: CASSAALAGMGTDTQYF. CDR3 sequence (DNA): TGTGCCAGTAGTGCGGCCCTAGCGGGAATGGGGACAGATACGCAGTATTTT.

The chain employs TRBV7-9 and TRBJ2-1; 7 positions agree with TRBD1. Germline CDR1 is SEHNR and CDR2 is FQNEAQ (reference sequence). Trimming removed 7 bases from V and 16 bases from J; junction bases left unmatched: 16. The CDR3 consists of 13 residues. As DNA, the CDR3 is TGTGCCAGCATCATCTCACTGGGGGACAGTATTTTCTTC. It specifies CASIISLGDSIFF.

The chain is built from TRBV5-4 and TRBJ1-1; 7 nucleotides match TRBD1. V shed 3 bases, J shed 0 bases, and the junction held 5 bases outside the gene matches. Germline assignment: CDR1 SGHNT and CDR2 YYREEE (reference sequence). This CDR3 region has 15 residues. Here the CDR3 DNA reads TGTGCCAGCAGCTGGAGACAGGGACTGAACACTGAAGCTTTCTTT. It is translated as CASSWRQGLNTEAFF.

The chain couples TRBV19 to TRBJ1-5, with 7 bases matching TRBD1. Trimming removed 3 bases from V and 7 bases from J; junction bases left unmatched: 9. Germline CDR1 LNHDA, CDR2 SQIVND (reference sequence). This CDR3 has 15 residues. CDR3 protein: CASSIIRTGEQPQHF. In DNA, the CDR3 is TGTGCCAGTAGTATTATACGGACAGGAGAACAGCCCCAGCATTTT. Full variable domain (remainder filled in from reference TRBV19 and TRBJ1-5): DGGITQSPKYLFRKEGQNVTLSCEQNLNHDAMYWYRQDPGQGLRLIYYSQIVNDFQKGDIAEGYSVSREKKESFPLTVTSAQKNPTAFYLCASSIIRTGEQPQHFGDGTRLSIL.

This clone was detected only a few times. The chain joins TRBV5-1 to TRBJ2-2; tentatively, D is TRBD2 (6 bases). Germline V gene lookup returns CDR1 SGHRS and CDR2 YFSETQ. This CDR3 has 17 amino acids. Trimming cost V 2 bases and J 7 bases, with 21 bases left between them. Here the CDR3 reads CASSFNLALGGNGELFF. CDR3 nucleotide sequence: TGCGCCAGCAGCTTTAATCTGGCTTTGGGAGGTAACGGGGAGCTGTTTTTT.

This chain uses TRBV7-2 with TRBJ1-2, with D perhaps matching TRBD1 (6 bases). The V end was cut by 5 bases, the J end by 13 bases, with 17 bases between. This CDR3 has 12 amino acids. Germline V CDR1 and CDR2: SGHTA, FQGNSA. The CDR3 DNA follows: TGTGCCAGCAGCCGACTTACGGGGGGCCCCACCTTC. Its protein is CASSRLTGGPTF.

This chain links TRBV5-6 with TRBJ2-3, with D possibly being TRBD1 (5 bases). This CDR3 contains 16 residues. From germline, CDR1 is SGHDT and CDR2 YYEEEE. V was pared by 4 bases and J by 0 bases, with 15 bases between. The CDR3 DNA is TGTGCCAGCAGCGACAGTAGGGTGACTAGCACAGATACGCAGTATTTT. Residues: CASSDSRVTSTDTQYF. The full variable domain, its missing parts supplied by reference TRBV5-6 and TRBJ2-3, is DAGVTQSPTHLIKTRGQQVTLRCSPKSGHDTVSWYQQALGQGPQFIFQYYEEEERQRGNFPDRFSGHQFPNYSSELNVNALLLGDSALYLCASSDSRVTSTDTQYFGPGTRLTVL.

This clone is a singleton in its sample. This chain connects TRBV5-4 to TRBJ2-1, with D possibly TRBD1 on 6 matching bases. Germline V gene data show CDR1 as SGHNT and CDR2 as YYREEE (reference sequence). The CDR3 length is 15 residues. Trimming took 3 bases from V and 9 from J, leaving 19 bases between them. For the CDR3, the DNA is TGTGCCAGCAGCTGGGGTGGGGGCGGCGTCGGTGAGCAGTTCTTC. Residues: CASSWGGGGVGEQFF.

This clone was counted a single time. The J gene is TRBJ2-2, the V gene TRBV25-1; D is tentatively TRBD1 or TRBD2 (7 bases each). Germline-derived CDR1 and CDR2 are MGHDK and SYGVNS. The CDR3 spans 16 residues. V gave up 3 bases and J gave up 5 bases, with 16 bases separating them. This chain's CDR3 is CASSELQGTKTGELFF. The CDR3 nucleotides read TGTGCCAGCAGTGAGCTACAGGGGACTAAGACCGGGGAGCTGTTTTTT.

V usage is TRBV6-1 and J usage is TRBJ2-5; a weak D match, TRBD1 (5 bases). CDR1 and CDR2 from the germline V gene are MNHNS and SASEGT. The CDR3 is made up of 15 amino acids. V lost 4 bases, J lost 2 bases, and 14 bases lay in between. The CDR3 here is CASSAQGAIQETQYF. CDR3 in DNA: TGTGCCAGCAGTGCCCAAGGGGCGATTCAAGAGACCCAGTACTTC.

The chain uses TRBV2 and TRBJ1-6; 9 nucleotides line up with TRBD1. The CDR3 consists of 14 residues. Germline CDR1 reads SNHLY; CDR2 reads FYNNEI. V was clipped by 9 bases and J by 6 bases; unmatched bases: 6. CDR3 loop: CASNRGRPNSPLHF. The CDR3 coding sequence is TGTGCCAGTAACAGGGGGCGGCCTAATTCACCCCTCCACTTT.

The V call is TRBV12-5, the J call TRBJ2-1, with D unresolved. This CDR3 contains 13 residues. Germline V CDR1 and CDR2: LGHNT, FRNRAP. V was cut by 1 base and J by 5 bases, with 6 bases left in between. CDR3 protein: CASGLAPHNEQFF. CDR3 DNA sequence: TGTGCTAGTGGTTTGGCCCCTCACAATGAGCAGTTCTTC. The entire variable domain, with the rest obtained from reference TRBV12-5 and TRBJ2-1, is as follows: DARVTQTPRHKVTEMGQEVTMRCQPILGHNTVFWYRQTMMQGLELLAYFRNRAPLDDSGMPKDRFSAEMPDATLATLKIQPSEPRDSAVYFCASGLAPHNEQFFGPGTRLTVL.

A note on this clone: One junction end disagrees with the germline gene, perhaps due to a read error. CDR3 residues: CASSLVKGLAGETGELFF. The CDR3 region has the DNA TGTGCTAGCAGCTTAGTGAAGGGACTAGCGGGAGAGACCGGGGAGCTGTTTTTT. J is TRBJ2-2 and V is TRBV7-7; 14 bases map to TRBD2. This CDR3 spans 18 amino acids. Germline V gene data show CDR1 as SSHAT and CDR2 as FNYEAQ (reference sequence). The full variable domain, completed using reference TRBV7-7 and TRBJ2-2, is GAGVSQSPRYKVTKRGQDVTLRCDPISSHATLYWYQQALGQGPEFLTYFNYEAQPDKSGLPSDRFSAERPEGSISTLTIQRTEQRDSAMYRCASSLVKGLAGETGELFFGEGSRLTVL.

The chain couples TRBV5-1 to TRBJ2-1, with 8 bases fitting TRBD2. The V segment lost 6 bases and the J segment 6 bases; nucleotides outside the gene matches: 14. CDR3 length: 16 amino acids. Germline values: CDR1 SGHRS, CDR2 YFSETQ. The CDR3: CASTREVGGVLNEQFF. The CDR3 region has the DNA TGCGCCAGCACCCGGGAAGTCGGGGGGGTCCTCAATGAGCAGTTCTTC.

The chain recombines TRBV7-8 with TRBJ2-4, with D possibly TRBD2 on 6 matching bases. V lost 9 bases to trimming and J lost 0 bases, with 9 bases between them. Germline CDR1 and CDR2: SGHVS and FQNEAQ. The CDR3 runs 13 residues. CDR3 in DNA: TGTGCCAGTCAGGGACTAGCCAAAAACATTCAGTACTTC. It yields the protein CASQGLAKNIQYF.

The chain links TRBV4-1 to TRBJ1-3; D remains ambiguous. This CDR3 is built from 17 residues. The germline gives CDR1 MGHRA, CDR2 YSYEKL. Between the trimmed V and J ends, which lost 4 bases and 4 bases, there was a span of 20 bases. As DNA, the CDR3 is TGCGCCAGCAGCCGGAGTTCTACCGGCCTCTACGGAAACACCATATATTTT. Translation gives CASSRSSTGLYGNTIYF.

This chain joins TRBV9 and TRBJ2-7; TRBD1 is a possible D gene (5 bases). Trimming stripped 2 bases from V and 2 bases from J, with 8 bases between. CDR1 is SGDLS and CDR2 is YYNGEE in the germline V gene. The CDR3 sequence is 13 residues long. CDR3 bases: TGTGCCAGCAGCGTCTACAGGACCTACGAGCAGTACTTC. This encodes CASSVYRTYEQYF. The full variable domain, rest sourced from reference TRBV9 and TRBJ2-7, is DSGVTQTPKHLITATGQRVTLRCSPRSGDLSVYWYQQSLDQGLQFLIQYYNGEERAKGNILERFSAQQFPDLHSELNLSSLELGDSALYFCASSVYRTYEQYFGPGTRLTVT.

The rearrangement links TRBV18 to TRBJ2-7; 12 bases are shared with TRBD2. The CDR3 totals 15 residues. Per the germline V gene, CDR1 is KGHSH and CDR2 is LQKENI. J was trimmed by 5 bases and V by 5 bases; bases with no gene match: 7. CDR3 residues: CASSTVLAGGNEQYF. The DNA of the CDR3 is TGTGCCAGCTCAACGGTACTAGCGGGAGGCAACGAGCAGTACTTC.